This T cell receptor beta chain emerged from a study of blood T cell repertoires in COVID-19. For the study at large: Samples came from the United States, Italy and Spain, spanning acute and convalescent COVID-19.

In the original processing: Reference gene primer amplification gave nucleated cell count estimates. Method: immunoSEQ multiplex PCR; TCRdb's copy keeps in-frame clones and lacks some. Clone size and the V and J calls come from that table; the DNA yielded D and trimming. The data contain a few hundred thousand clones, 88% of them singletons. The V end lost 0 bases, the J end lost 5 bases, and 9 bases lay between the germline ends. CDR3 length equals 14 residues. Looked up from germline, CDR1 is MNHEY and CDR2 is SVGAGI. The Seattle site enrolled patients during active infection and followed them longitudinally.

The source is a woman in her 70s with COVID-19, enrolled during active disease. The V call is TRBV6-5, the J call TRBJ2-3; weak D call: TRBD2 (6 bases). The sequenced sample consisted of peripheral blood. DNA for the CDR3: TGTGCCAGCAGTTACTCGGGCGGGAAAGATACGCAGTATTTT. This sequence encodes CASSYSGGKDTQYF.